One sample yielded the 19 T cell receptor beta chains listed below, sequenced in a study of blood T cell repertoires in COVID-19. TCRdb's copy holds only in-frame clones and misses some; the assay was immunoSEQ multiplex PCR. The table includes some 340,000 clones, about 85% detected once. Sample: peripheral blood. These TCRs come from a woman younger than 35 with acute or convalescent COVID-19.

This chain joins TRBV6-6 and TRBJ1-5; 7 positions match TRBD1. From germline, CDR1 is MNHNY and CDR2 SVGAGI (reference sequence). Trimming removed 6 bases from V and 6 bases from J; junction bases left unmatched: 8. This CDR3 spans 14 amino acids. In nucleotides, the CDR3 is TGTGCCAGCAGCCCTACAGGGGAGGTTCAGCCCCAGCATTTT. Translation gives CASSPTGEVQPQHF.

The chain has TRBV27 and TRBJ2-7; a weak D match, TRBD2 (7 bases). Trimming left V 8 bases short and J 0 bases short, with 14 bases between. This CDR3 has 14 residues. Per the germline V gene, CDR1 is MNHEY and CDR2 is SMNVEV (reference sequence). CDR3 residues: CASRGGHLSYEQYF. The DNA for the CDR3 is TGTGCCAGCCGCGGGGGCCACCTCTCCTACGAGCAGTACTTC.

The gene calls are TRBV2 and TRBJ2-3; no reliable D call. Germline V CDR1 and CDR2: SNHLY, FYNNEI. The CDR3 loop spans 12 amino acids. Trimming removed 9 bases at V and 0 bases at J, with 7 bases between. The CDR3 sequence: CASKISTDTQYF. The CDR3 DNA follows: TGTGCCAGTAAAATCAGCACAGATACGCAGTATTTT.

The V call is TRBV4-1, the J call TRBJ2-1; the match to TRBD2 covers 10 bases. CDR3 length: 16 residues. The germline V gene encodes CDR1 MGHRA and CDR2 YSYEKL. The junction had 5 bases not matched to a gene; V was cut back by 3 bases and J by 3 bases. The CDR3, as DNA: TGCGCCAGCAGCCAGATTAGCGGGGGGAGCTACAATGAGCAGTTCTTC. The encoded protein is CASSQISGGSYNEQFF.

The chain couples TRBV5-6 to TRBJ1-6; D unresolved. The CDR3 loop spans 15 amino acids. V shed 0 bases and J shed 7 bases, with 11 bases lying between them. CDR1 SGHDT and CDR2 YYEEEE come from the germline V gene. CDR3 in amino acids: CASSLERRANSPLHF. In DNA, the CDR3 is TGTGCCAGCAGCTTGGAACGGAGGGCGAATTCACCCCTCCACTTT.

The chain joins TRBV3-1 (or the pseudogene TRBV3-2) to TRBJ2-3, with a weak D call TRBD2 (5 bases). Per the germline V gene, CDR1 is LGHDT and CDR2 is YNNKEL (reference sequence). V was shortened by 0 bases and J by 11 bases, with 15 bases between the two germline ends. CDR3 length equals 14 residues. The CDR3 region has the DNA TGTGCCAGCAGCCAAGATCTGGGAGTATTAGTGCAGTATTTT. It yields the protein CASSQDLGVLVQYF.

The V and J genes are TRBV28 and TRBJ1-2, with TRBD1 identical over 8 bases. V lost 6 bases to trimming and J lost 4 bases; unmatched junction nucleotides: 4. This CDR3 comprises 13 residues. Germline V gives CDR1 MDHEN, CDR2 SYDVKM. The CDR3 DNA follows: TGTGCCAGCAGCCAGGGACAGGTCTATGGCTACACCTTC. Encoded protein: CASSQGQVYGYTF.

The chain combines TRBV7-2 with TRBJ1-6, with D uncertain. Trimming took off 2 bases at V and 8 bases at J, with 7 bases between the two ends. Per germline, CDR1 SGHTA and CDR2 FQGNSA. The CDR3 has 13 amino acids. The CDR3 protein is CASSLYQDSPLHF. The DNA of the CDR3 is TGTGCCAGCAGCTTATACCAGGATTCACCCCTCCACTTT.

The chain links TRBV19 to TRBJ2-7, with 8 bases fitting TRBD2. Germline assignment: CDR1 LNHDA and CDR2 SQIVND (reference sequence). This CDR3 spans 16 amino acids. V lost 8 bases to trimming and J lost 5 bases; unmatched junction nucleotides: 17. This chain's CDR3 is CASPLAQRETCDEQYF. The CDR3 coding sequence is TGTGCCAGTCCCCTTGCACAGCGGGAGACTTGCGACGAGCAGTACTTC.

The chain employs TRBV9 and TRBJ2-7; possible D gene TRBD1, 6 bases. The V and J ends lost 3 bases and 1 base respectively, with 11 bases between them. The CDR3 totals 14 residues. The V gene's germline CDR1 is SGDLS and CDR2 YYNGEE. CDR3 sequence reads: CASSGSQGSYEQYF. CDR3 bases: TGTGCCAGCAGCGGATCACAGGGTTCCTACGAGCAGTACTTC.

J is TRBJ1-1 and V is TRBV6-2 or TRBV6-3; possible D gene TRBD1, 5 bases. The CDR3 sequence is 15 residues long. CDR1 is MNHEY, CDR2 SVGEGT, per germline. Deletions cut 6 bases from V and 0 bases from J, with 14 bases between. The CDR3, as DNA: TGTGCCAGCAGACCTCTAACAGGTATGAACACTGAAGCTTTCTTT. Translating it yields CASRPLTGMNTEAFF.

J is TRBJ1-4 and V is TRBV9; the D gene is possibly TRBD1 (5 bases). Germline values: CDR1 SGDLS, CDR2 YYNGEE. CDR3 length equals 15 residues. V was clipped by 0 bases and J by 7 bases, with 13 bases between them. The CDR3, as DNA: TGTGCCAGCAGCGTAGGTGCGGTGGGGGGTGAAAAACTGTTTTTT. It codes for CASSVGAVGGEKLFF.

This clone appeared once. The rearrangement joins TRBV20-1 to TRBJ1-2; D gene uncertain. The CDR3 totals 10 residues. The germline V and J ends were trimmed by 5 bases and 2 bases, with 3 bases remaining between them. CDR1 and CDR2 (germline): DFQATT, SNEGSKA (reference sequence). CDR3 protein: CSALNYGYTF. CDR3 nucleotides: TGCAGTGCTCTAAACTATGGCTACACCTTC.

This rearrangement joins TRBV3-1 (or the pseudogene TRBV3-2) to TRBJ1-6, with 10 bases lining up with TRBD1. With 5 bases clipped from V and 11 bases from J, the junction kept 9 bases outside the gene matches. CDR1 LGHDT and CDR2 YNNKEL come from the germline V gene (reference sequence). The CDR3 runs 15 residues. CDR3 bases: TGTGCCAGCAGCGCACCAGGGACAGGGGAGGCACCCCTCCACTTT. Its protein product is CASSAPGTGEAPLHF.

The rearrangement uses TRBV9 and TRBJ2-2, with 8 bases lining up with TRBD1. The CDR3 loop spans 17 amino acids. Germline CDR1 and CDR2: SGDLS and YYNGEE. J gave up 5 bases and V 4 bases, and 13 bases lay outside the gene matches. The CDR3, as DNA: TGTGCCAGCAGCCCCAACTCAGGGGGCAGAGGTACCGGGGAGCTGTTTTTT. As protein: CASSPNSGGRGTGELFF.

DNA of the CDR3: TGCGCCAGCAGAGGGACAGGGGGCACTGAAGCTTTCTTT. It specifies CASRGTGGTEAFF. The chain employs TRBV4-1 and TRBJ1-1; 11 bases agree with TRBD1. CDR3 length equals 13 residues. J lost 4 bases, V lost 6 bases, and 1 base had no gene match. The V gene's germline CDR1 is MGHRA and CDR2 YSYEKL.

The chain employs TRBV28 and TRBJ1-5; weak D call: TRBD1 (5 bases). Per germline, CDR1 MDHEN and CDR2 SYDVKM. The CDR3 runs 15 residues. V was clipped by 3 bases and J by 5 bases, with 14 bases between them. The CDR3 DNA is TGTGCCAGCAGTTTCCCCCGCGCGGGGGATCAGCCCCAGCATTTT. Protein sequence: CASSFPRAGDQPQHF.

The chain has TRBV28 and TRBJ1-4, with TRBD1 matching over 7 bases. The germline CDR1 and CDR2 sequences are MDHEN and SYDVKM. V was pared by 8 bases and J by 8 bases, with 8 bases of the junction left unmatched. The CDR3 spans 13 residues. The CDR3 loop is CASDPGTAEKLFF. CDR3 DNA sequence: TGTGCCAGCGACCCCGGGACAGCGGAAAAACTGTTTTTT.

The rearrangement links TRBV5-6 to TRBJ1-3; D is unclear. The germline V gene has CDR1 SGHDT and CDR2 YYEEEE. The length of the CDR3 is 16 residues. V was clipped by 1 base and J by 0 bases, with 11 bases between them. For the CDR3, the DNA is TGTGCCAGCAGCTTGATGCGACTCCACTCTGGAAACACCATATATTTT. Its translation is CASSLMRLHSGNTIYF.